This TCR beta chain was sequenced in a study of T-cell reconstitution after alpha-beta-depleted transplantation in children. About this clonotype: A much larger clone differs from this one at a single base, so this may be a read error.

Preparation of the TCRbeta library was carried out with unique molecular identifiers. TCRdb analysed the PCR reads with MiXCR anew, one entry per CDR3 protein. This sample carries about 300,000 distinct CDR3 sequences, around 10% of them seen once, and the ten largest clones take 7.5%. Trimming at V came to 4 bases and at J to 8 bases, leaving 11 bases not matched to a gene. Germline V gene sequence: CDR1 SGHRS, CDR2 YFSETQ. This CDR3 has 14 amino acids. The sequences come from PBMCs, collected before TCRalphabeta/CD19-depleted stem cell transplant. The TCR comes from a boy under three years old with acute myeloid leukemia, due to receive a stem cell transplant. J is TRBJ2-7 and V is TRBV5-1; 8 bases agree with TRBD1. CDR3 DNA: TGCGCCAGCAGCCCGATGACAGGGGACCACCAGCAGTACTTC. As protein: CASSPMTGDHQQYF.